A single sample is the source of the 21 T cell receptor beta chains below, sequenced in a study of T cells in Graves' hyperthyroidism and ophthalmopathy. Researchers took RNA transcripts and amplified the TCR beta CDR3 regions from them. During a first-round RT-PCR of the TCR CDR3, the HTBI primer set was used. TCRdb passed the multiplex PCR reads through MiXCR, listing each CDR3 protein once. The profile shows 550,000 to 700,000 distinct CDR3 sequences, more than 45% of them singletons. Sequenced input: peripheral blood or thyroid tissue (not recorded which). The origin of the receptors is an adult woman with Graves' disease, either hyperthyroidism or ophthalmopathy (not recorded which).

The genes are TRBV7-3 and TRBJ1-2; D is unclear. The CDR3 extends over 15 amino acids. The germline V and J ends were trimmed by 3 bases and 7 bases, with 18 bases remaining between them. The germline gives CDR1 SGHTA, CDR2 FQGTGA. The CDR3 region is CASSFIGGMNTGYTF. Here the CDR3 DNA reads TGTGCCAGCAGCTTCATTGGAGGGATGAACACTGGCTACACCTTC.

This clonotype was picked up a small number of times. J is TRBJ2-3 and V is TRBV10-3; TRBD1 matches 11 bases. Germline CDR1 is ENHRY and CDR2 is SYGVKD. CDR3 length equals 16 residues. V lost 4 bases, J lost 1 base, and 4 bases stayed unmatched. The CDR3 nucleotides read TGTGCCATCAGTGGGGCGGGACAGGGGGGCACAGATACGCAGTATTTT. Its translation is CAISGAGQGGTDTQYF.

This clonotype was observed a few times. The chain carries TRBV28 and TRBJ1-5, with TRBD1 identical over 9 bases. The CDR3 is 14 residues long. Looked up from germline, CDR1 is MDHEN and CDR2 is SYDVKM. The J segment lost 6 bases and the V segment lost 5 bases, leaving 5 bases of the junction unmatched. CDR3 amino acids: CASSTRDRVQPQHF. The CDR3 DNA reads TGTGCCAGCAGTACCCGGGACAGGGTTCAGCCCCAGCATTTT.

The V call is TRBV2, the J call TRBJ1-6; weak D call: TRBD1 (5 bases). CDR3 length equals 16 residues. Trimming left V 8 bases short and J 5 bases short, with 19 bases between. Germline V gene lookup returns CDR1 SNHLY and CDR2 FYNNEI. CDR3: CASSPASQVNNSPLHF. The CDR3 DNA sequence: TGTGCCAGCTCACCAGCGTCACAGGTTAATAATTCACCCCTCCACTTT.

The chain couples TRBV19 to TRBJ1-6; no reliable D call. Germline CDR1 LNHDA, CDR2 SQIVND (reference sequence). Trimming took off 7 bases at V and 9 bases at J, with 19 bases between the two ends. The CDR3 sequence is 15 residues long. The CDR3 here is CASKKERKALSPLHF. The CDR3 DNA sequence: TGTGCCAGTAAAAAGGAGAGGAAAGCCCTTTCACCCCTCCACTTT.

The CDR3 loop reads CASSLVVGQGELFF. The CDR3 nucleotides read TGTGCCAGCAGCTTAGTGGTGGGACAAGGGGAGCTGTTTTTT. The chain combines TRBV7-2 with TRBJ2-2; possibly TRBD1 for D (6 bases). Germline V CDR1 and CDR2: SGHTA, FQGNSA. V lost 1 base and J 8 bases, leaving 11 bases between the germline ends. The CDR3 totals 14 residues.

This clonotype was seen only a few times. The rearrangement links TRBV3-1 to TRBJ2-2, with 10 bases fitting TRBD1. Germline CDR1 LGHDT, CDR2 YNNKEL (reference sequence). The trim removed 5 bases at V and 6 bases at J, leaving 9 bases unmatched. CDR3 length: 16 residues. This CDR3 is CASSARDRGRPGELFF. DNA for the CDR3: TGTGCCAGCAGCGCCCGGGACAGGGGACGACCCGGGGAGCTGTTTTTT.

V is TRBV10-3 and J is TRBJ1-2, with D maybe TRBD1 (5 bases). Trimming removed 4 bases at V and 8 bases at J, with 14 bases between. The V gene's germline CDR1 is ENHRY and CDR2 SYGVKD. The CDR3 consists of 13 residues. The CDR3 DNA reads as TGTGCCATCAGTGTCCGGGAACAGGAAGGCTACACCTTC. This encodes CAISVREQEGYTF.

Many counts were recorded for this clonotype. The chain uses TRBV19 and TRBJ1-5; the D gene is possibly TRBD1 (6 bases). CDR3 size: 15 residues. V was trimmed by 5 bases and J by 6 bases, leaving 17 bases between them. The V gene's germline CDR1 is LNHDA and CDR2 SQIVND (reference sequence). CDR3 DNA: TGTGCCAGTAGTCCACAGGGATTACCGGGTCAGCCCCAGCATTTT. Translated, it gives CASSPQGLPGQPQHF. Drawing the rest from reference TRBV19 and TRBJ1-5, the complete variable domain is DGGITQSPKYLFRKEGQNVTLSCEQNLNHDAMYWYRQDPGQGLRLIYYSQIVNDFQKGDIAEGYSVSREKKESFPLTVTSAQKNPTAFYLCASSPQGLPGQPQHFGDGTRLSIL.

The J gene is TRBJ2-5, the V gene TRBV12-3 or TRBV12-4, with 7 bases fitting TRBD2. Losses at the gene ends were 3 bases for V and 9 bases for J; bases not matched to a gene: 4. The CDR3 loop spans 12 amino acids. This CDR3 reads CASSFEGGPQYF. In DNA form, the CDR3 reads TGTGCCAGCAGTTTTGAGGGAGGGCCCCAGTACTTC.

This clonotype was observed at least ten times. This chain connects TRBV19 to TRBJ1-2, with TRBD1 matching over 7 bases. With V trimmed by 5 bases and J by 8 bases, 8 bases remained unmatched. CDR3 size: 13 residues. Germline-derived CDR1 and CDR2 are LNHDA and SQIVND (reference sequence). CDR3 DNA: TGTGCCAGTAGTGGACAGGTTCAATGGGGCTACACCTTC. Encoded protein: CASSGQVQWGYTF. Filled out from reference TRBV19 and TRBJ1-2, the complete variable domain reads DGGITQSPKYLFRKEGQNVTLSCEQNLNHDAMYWYRQDPGQGLRLIYYSQIVNDFQKGDIAEGYSVSREKKESFPLTVTSAQKNPTAFYLCASSGQVQWGYTFGSGTRLTVV.

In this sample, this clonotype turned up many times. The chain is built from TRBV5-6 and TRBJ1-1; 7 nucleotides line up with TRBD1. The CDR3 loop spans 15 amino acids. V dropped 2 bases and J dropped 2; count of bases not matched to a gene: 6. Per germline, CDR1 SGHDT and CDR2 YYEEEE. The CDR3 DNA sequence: TGTGCCAGCAGCTTCTACAGGGGCGGTAACACTGAAGCTTTCTTT. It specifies CASSFYRGGNTEAFF.

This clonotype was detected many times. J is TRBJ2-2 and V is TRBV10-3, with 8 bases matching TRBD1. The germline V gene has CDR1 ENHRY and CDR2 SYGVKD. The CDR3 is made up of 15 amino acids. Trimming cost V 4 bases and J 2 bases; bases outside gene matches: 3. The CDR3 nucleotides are TGTGCCATCAGTGGACAGGGGTTAAACACCGGGGAGCTGTTTTTT. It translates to CAISGQGLNTGELFF.

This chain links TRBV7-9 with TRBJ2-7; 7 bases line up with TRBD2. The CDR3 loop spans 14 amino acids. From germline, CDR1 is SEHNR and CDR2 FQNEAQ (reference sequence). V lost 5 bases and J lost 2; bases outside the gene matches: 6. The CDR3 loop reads CASSAAAGPYEQYF. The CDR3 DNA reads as TGTGCCAGCAGCGCGGCAGCGGGGCCCTACGAGCAGTACTTC.

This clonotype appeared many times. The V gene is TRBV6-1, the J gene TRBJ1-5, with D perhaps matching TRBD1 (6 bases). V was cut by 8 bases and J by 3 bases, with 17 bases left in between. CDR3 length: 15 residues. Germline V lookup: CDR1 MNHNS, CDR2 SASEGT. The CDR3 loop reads CASGETGGNNQPQHF. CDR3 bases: TGTGCCAGCGGAGAGACAGGCGGTAACAATCAGCCCCAGCATTTT.

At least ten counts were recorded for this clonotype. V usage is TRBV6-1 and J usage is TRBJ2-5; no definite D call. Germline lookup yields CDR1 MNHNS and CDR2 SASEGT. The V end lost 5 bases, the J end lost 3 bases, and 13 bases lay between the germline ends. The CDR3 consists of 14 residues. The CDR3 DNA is TGTGCCAGCAGTCTCAGACCAGAAAAAGAGACCCAGTACTTC. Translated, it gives CASSLRPEKETQYF.

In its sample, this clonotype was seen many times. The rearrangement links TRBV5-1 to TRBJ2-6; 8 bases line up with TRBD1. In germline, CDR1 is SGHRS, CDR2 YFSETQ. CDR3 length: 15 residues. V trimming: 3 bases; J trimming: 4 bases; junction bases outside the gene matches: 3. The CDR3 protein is CASSSGQGGANVLTF. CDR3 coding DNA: TGCGCCAGCAGCTCCGGACAGGGAGGGGCCAACGTCCTGACTTTC.

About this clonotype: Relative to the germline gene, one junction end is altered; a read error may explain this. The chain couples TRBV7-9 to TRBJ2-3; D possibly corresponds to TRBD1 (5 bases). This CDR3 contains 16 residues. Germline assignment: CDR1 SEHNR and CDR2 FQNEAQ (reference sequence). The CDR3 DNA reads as TGTGCCAGCGGCTTATTAGCAGGGCTGGGCACAGATACGCAGTATTTT. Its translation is CASGLLAGLGTDTQYF. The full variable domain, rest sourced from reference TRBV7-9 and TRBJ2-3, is DTGVSQNPRHKITKRGQNVTFRCDPISEHNRLYWYRQTLGQGPEFLTYFQNEAQLEKSRLLSDRFSAERPKGSFSTLEIQRTEQGDSAMYLCASGLLAGLGTDTQYFGPGTRLTVL.

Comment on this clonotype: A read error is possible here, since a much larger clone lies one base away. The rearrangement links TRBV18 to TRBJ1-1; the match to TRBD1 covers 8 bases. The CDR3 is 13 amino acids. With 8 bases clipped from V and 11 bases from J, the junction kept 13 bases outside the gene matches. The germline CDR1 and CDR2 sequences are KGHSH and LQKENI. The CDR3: CASPLGTGRWAFF. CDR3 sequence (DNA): TGTGCCAGCCCACTCGGGACAGGTCGGTGGGCTTTCTTT.

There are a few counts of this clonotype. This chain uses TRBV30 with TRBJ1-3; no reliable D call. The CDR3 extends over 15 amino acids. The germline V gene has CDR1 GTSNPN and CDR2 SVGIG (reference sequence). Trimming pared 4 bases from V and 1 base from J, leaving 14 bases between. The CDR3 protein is CAWNNLEVSGNTIYF. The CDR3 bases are TGTGCCTGGAACAATTTAGAAGTATCTGGAAACACCATATATTTT. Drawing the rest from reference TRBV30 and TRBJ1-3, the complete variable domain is SQTIHQWPATLVQPVGSPLSLECTVEGTSNPNLYWYRQAAGRGLQLLFYSVGIGQISSEVPQNLSASRPQDRQFILSSKKLLLSDSGFYLCAWNNLEVSGNTIYFGEGSWLTVV.

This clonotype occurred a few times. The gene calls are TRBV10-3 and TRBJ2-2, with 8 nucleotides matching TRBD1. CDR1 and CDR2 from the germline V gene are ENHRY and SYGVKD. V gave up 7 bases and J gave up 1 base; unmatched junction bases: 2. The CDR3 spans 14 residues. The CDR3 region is CAIKGTGNTGELFF. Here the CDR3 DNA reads TGTGCCATCAAAGGGACAGGGAACACCGGGGAGCTGTTTTTT.